These 24 T cell receptor beta chains were all obtained from the same sample, sequenced in a study of CXCR3-negative and CXCR3-positive naive CD8 T cells. Study-level findings and limits: For CXCR3-positive naive cells, TRB CDR3s were more hydrophobic than those of CXCR3-negative naive cells.

The TRB libraries of cDNA were built by UMI-labeled 5' RACE. After re-calling the 5' RACE reads, TCRdb lists one entry per CDR3 protein, DNA absent. This sample's table has over 50,000 distinct CDR3 sequences. No antigen is known for these receptors. Material: naive CXCR3+ CD8+ T cells from blood. Subset indicated: CD45RO-CCR7+CD27+CD95- naive CD8+ T cells expressing CXCR3 (TNR3+). The receptors shown here come from a human donor in good health. Some clones in this sample may be carry-over from other donors' samples.

The CDR3: CSVADGNTEAFF. This chain connects TRBV29-1 to TRBJ1-1. The CDR3 contains 12 residues. Germline V lookup: CDR1 SQVTM, CDR2 ANQGSEA.

The chain employs TRBV28 and TRBJ2-1; TCRdb indicates TRBD1, and absent DNA this call remains unverified. CDR3 length: 13 amino acids. Germline assignment: CDR1 MDHEN and CDR2 SYDVKM. CDR3 region: CASSPRGLGEQFF.

The chain has TRBV10-3 and TRBJ2-2; TCRdb's assignment of TRBD1 cannot be checked, as there is no DNA. CDR3 length: 13 residues. The germline CDR1 and CDR2 sequences are ENHRY and SYGVKD. The CDR3 protein is CAITYRGTGELFF.

The chain recombines TRBV29-1 with TRBJ1-2. Germline-derived CDR1 and CDR2 are SQVTM and ANQGSEA. The CDR3 spans 13 residues. The CDR3 loop reads CSVEEQHSYGYTF.

This chain links TRBV29-1 with TRBJ1-1; TCRdb designates TRBD1, a call that cannot be tested without DNA. The V gene's germline CDR1 is SQVTM and CDR2 ANQGSEA. CDR3 length: 15 amino acids. The CDR3 region is CSVEGTGKGGTEAFF.

CDR3 protein: CASSLVTLAGLSDEQFF. The chain recombines TRBV7-2 with TRBJ2-1; TCRdb names TRBD2, which stays unverified in the absence of DNA. The germline V gene encodes CDR1 SGHTA and CDR2 FQGNSA. The CDR3 covers 17 residues.

CDR3 residues: CASRPIAGAYEQYF. V and J are TRBV6-5 and TRBJ2-7; TCRdb selects TRBD2, and the lack of DNA leaves this call unchecked. The CDR3 has 14 amino acids. CDR1 and CDR2 (germline): MNHEY, SVGAGI.

This chain links TRBV6-4 with TRBJ2-2; TCRdb reports TRBD1, a call that lacks DNA to check it against. The germline V gene encodes CDR1 MRHNA and CDR2 SNTAGT. CDR3 length: 17 residues. The CDR3 loop is CASSEGTGGADTGELFF.

This chain joins TRBV2 and TRBJ1-2; TCRdb indicates TRBD1, and absent DNA this call remains unverified. The CDR3 loop spans 13 amino acids. In germline, CDR1 is SNHLY, CDR2 FYNNEI. CDR3 loop: CARKDRGLYGYTF.

V gene TRBV29-1 combines with J gene TRBJ2-3; the D call of TRBD2 rests on TCRdb alone, since no DNA is present to check it. This CDR3 spans 14 amino acids. Germline V gene data show CDR1 as SQVTM and CDR2 as ANQGSEA. The CDR3 spells CSVVRLDLTDTQYF.

The chain is built from TRBV29-1 and TRBJ1-4; there is no DNA to check the TCRdb D call of TRBD1. CDR1 is SQVTM, CDR2 ANQGSEA, per germline. The CDR3 is 13 residues long. The CDR3 is CSAGVSRYEKLFF.

The rearrangement joins TRBV14 to TRBJ2-5; the TRBD1 assignment by TCRdb is unverifiable without DNA. Germline V gives CDR1 SGHDN, CDR2 FVKESK. The CDR3 totals 16 residues. The CDR3 spells CASSQDADRLLETQYF. Supplemented by reference TRBV14 and TRBJ2-5, the full variable domain reads EAGVTQFPSHSVIEKGQTVTLRCDPISGHDNLYWYRRVMGKEIKFLLHFVKESKQDESGMPNNRFLAERTGGTYSTLKVQPAELEDSGVYFCASSQDADRLLETQYFGPGTRLLVL.

The chain joins TRBV7-7 to TRBJ2-1; the D call from TCRdb, TRBD1, cannot be confirmed without DNA. Per the germline V gene, CDR1 is SSHAT and CDR2 is FNYEAQ (reference sequence). The CDR3 spans 16 residues. CDR3: CASSSGQGGKYNEQFF.

This chain links TRBV5-1 with TRBJ2-1; TCRdb's D gene call, TRBD2, goes unchecked for lack of DNA. CDR3 size: 16 residues. CDR1 is SGHRS and CDR2 is YFSETQ in the germline V gene. The CDR3 sequence: CASSLLAGGPANEQFF.

The chain carries TRBV14 and TRBJ2-1; the D call of TRBD1 rests on TCRdb alone, since no DNA is present to check it. Germline-derived CDR1 and CDR2 are SGHDN and FVKESK. The CDR3 length is 21 residues. CDR3 amino acids: CASSPQEGTDPTYYLSNEQFF. The full variable domain, its missing parts supplied by reference TRBV14 and TRBJ2-1, is EAGVTQFPSHSVIEKGQTVTLRCDPISGHDNLYWYRRVMGKEIKFLLHFVKESKQDESGMPNNRFLAERTGGTYSTLKVQPAELEDSGVYFCASSPQEGTDPTYYLSNEQFFGPGTRLTVL.

The chain combines TRBV6-5 with TRBJ2-7; TCRdb picks TRBD1, but there is no DNA to check that call. This CDR3 is 16 amino acids long. The germline V gene encodes CDR1 MNHEY and CDR2 SVGAGI. The CDR3 here is CASSYSRGQGSYEQYF.

The chain's CDR3 is CASSSELAGGLSSYNEQFF. The V and J genes are TRBV7-6 and TRBJ2-1; the TCRdb D gene call, TRBD2, has no DNA to confirm it. The germline V gene has CDR1 SGHVS and CDR2 FNYEAQ. This CDR3 is 19 amino acids long.

The chain joins TRBV5-1 to TRBJ2-7; TCRdb calls TRBD2, which cannot be checked without DNA. From germline, CDR1 is SGHRS and CDR2 YFSETQ. This CDR3 has 17 amino acids. CDR3: CASSDDGSSGASYEQYF.

The V call is TRBV7-9, the J call TRBJ2-5; the D call from TCRdb, TRBD2, cannot be confirmed without DNA. The CDR3 spans 17 residues. Germline assignment: CDR1 SEHNR and CDR2 FQNEAQ (reference sequence). The CDR3 protein is CASSPRGLAGDQETQYF. Variable domain in full (rest from reference TRBV7-9 and TRBJ2-5): DTGVSQNPRHKITKRGQNVTFRCDPISEHNRLYWYRQTLGQGPEFLTYFQNEAQLEKSRLLSDRFSAERPKGSFSTLEIQRTEQGDSAMYLCASSPRGLAGDQETQYFGPGTRLLVL.

This chain uses TRBV7-2 with TRBJ2-5; the D call from TCRdb, TRBD1, cannot be confirmed without DNA. The CDR3 has 15 amino acids. Germline CDR1 is SGHTA and CDR2 is FQGNSA. CDR3 region: CASSLPRGLLETQYF.

The V and J genes are TRBV6-5 and TRBJ1-1. CDR3 length equals 13 residues. Germline-derived CDR1 and CDR2 are MNHEY and SVGAGI. CDR3 sequence reads: CASSYAENTEAFF.

The chain couples TRBV23-1 to TRBJ2-6; TCRdb gives TRBD1 as the D gene, but with no DNA this cannot be confirmed. TRBV23-1 is reported as an ORF; its role is uncertain. The CDR3 length is 17 residues. The CDR3 sequence is CASFSGTGRSGANVLTF.

The V gene is TRBV6-5, the J gene TRBJ2-7. The CDR3 spans 16 residues. Germline V gives CDR1 MNHEY, CDR2 SVGAGI. CDR3 sequence: CASSYSARNPSYEQYF.

V is TRBV6-6 and J is TRBJ2-3; absent DNA, TCRdb's TRBD1 call cannot be checked. The CDR3 totals 17 residues. Looked up from germline, CDR1 is MNHNY and CDR2 is SVGAGI (reference sequence). This CDR3 reads CASSYGGSVGRLDTQYF.